This record looks at one T cell receptor beta chain sequence and its context. The target of this receptor is not known. No base quality information exists; no much larger clone differs at one position. Library creation used the immunoSEQ multiplex PCR assay. TCRdb's version of the immuneACCESS table is confined to in-frame rearrangements and falls short of the full clone set. An unresolved V gene accounts for under half of the shortfall where checked; the remainder is of unknown origin. In all, the sample holds tens of thousands of clones, and roughly 82% of those were seen once. Together, the top ten hold about 14% of the sample. The CDR3 measures 15 amino acids from cysteine to phenylalanine. The CDR3 DNA has 45 bases and is translated from base 1. Via the germline V gene (reference sequence), CDR1 is GTSNPN and CDR2 SVGIG. V is trimmed back by 4 bases and J by 4 bases, and the junction contains 8 bases that no gene match accounts for.

This sample was included in a study of control samples from healthy donors and cancer patients (TCRdb year 2020). What was sequenced was blood. The chain was built from TRBV30 and TRBJ1-5; 9 nucleotides in the junction match TRBD1. The receptor was derived from a man between 50 and 59 years old in good health. The CDR3 amino acid sequence is: CAWTADRGLNQPQHF. The nucleotides are TGTGCCTGGACCGCGGACAGGGGCCTTAATCAGCCCCAGCATTTT.